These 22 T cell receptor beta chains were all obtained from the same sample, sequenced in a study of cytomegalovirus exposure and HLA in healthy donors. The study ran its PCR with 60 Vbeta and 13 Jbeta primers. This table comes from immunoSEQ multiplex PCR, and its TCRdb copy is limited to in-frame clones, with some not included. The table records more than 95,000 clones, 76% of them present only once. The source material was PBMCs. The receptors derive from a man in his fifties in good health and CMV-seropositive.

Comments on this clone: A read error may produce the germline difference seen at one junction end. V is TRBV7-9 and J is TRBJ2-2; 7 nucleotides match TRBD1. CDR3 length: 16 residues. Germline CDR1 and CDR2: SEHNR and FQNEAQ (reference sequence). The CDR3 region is CSSSPSQGENTGELFF. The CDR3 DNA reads TGTTCCAGCAGCCCCTCTCAGGGGGAGAACACCGGGGAGCTGTTTTTT.

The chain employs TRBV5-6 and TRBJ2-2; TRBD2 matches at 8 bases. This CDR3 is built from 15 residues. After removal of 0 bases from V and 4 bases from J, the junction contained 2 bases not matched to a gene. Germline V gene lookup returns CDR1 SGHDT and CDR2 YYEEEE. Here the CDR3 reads CASSLVSGSTGELFF. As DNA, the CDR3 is TGTGCCAGCAGCTTGGTCAGCGGGAGCACCGGGGAGCTGTTTTTT.

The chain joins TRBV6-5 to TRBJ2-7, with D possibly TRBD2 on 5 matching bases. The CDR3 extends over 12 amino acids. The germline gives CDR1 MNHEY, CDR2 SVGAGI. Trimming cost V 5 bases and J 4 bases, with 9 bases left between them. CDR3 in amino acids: CASSPSGYEQYF. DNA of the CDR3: TGTGCCAGCAGTCCCAGCGGATACGAGCAGTACTTC.

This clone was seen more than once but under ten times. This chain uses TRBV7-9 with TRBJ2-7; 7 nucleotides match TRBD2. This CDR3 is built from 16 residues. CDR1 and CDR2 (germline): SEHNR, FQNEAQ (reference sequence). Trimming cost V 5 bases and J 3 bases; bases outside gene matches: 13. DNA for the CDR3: TGTGCCAGCAGCCAAGATTTGGCTAGCGGATTCTACGAGCAGTACTTC. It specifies CASSQDLASGFYEQYF.

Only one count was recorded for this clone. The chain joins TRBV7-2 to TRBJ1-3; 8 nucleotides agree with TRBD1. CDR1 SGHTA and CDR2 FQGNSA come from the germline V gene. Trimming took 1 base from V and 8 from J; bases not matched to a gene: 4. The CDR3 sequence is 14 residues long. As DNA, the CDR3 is TGTGCCAGCAGCTTAGGACAGGGGAGTTACACCATATATTTT. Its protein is CASSLGQGSYTIYF.

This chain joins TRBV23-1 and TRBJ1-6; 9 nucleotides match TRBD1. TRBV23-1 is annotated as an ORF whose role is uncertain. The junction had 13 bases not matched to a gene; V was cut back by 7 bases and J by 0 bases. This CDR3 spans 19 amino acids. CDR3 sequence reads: CASILSGQGNASYNSPLHF. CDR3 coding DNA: TGCGCCAGCATCCTCTCGGGACAGGGTAACGCCTCCTATAATTCACCCCTCCACTTT.

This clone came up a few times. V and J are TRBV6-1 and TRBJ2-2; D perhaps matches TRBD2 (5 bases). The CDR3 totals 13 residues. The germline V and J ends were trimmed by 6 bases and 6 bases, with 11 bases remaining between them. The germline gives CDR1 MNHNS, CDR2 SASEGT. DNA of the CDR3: TGTGCCAGCAGGCCACTAGTTCCCGGGGAGCTGTTTTTT. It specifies CASRPLVPGELFF.

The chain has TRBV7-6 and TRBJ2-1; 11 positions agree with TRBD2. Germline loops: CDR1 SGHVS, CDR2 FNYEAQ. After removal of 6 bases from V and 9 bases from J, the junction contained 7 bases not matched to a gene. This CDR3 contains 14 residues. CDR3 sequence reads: CASRLTSGTPEQFF. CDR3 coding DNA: TGTGCCAGCAGGCTGACTAGCGGGACGCCTGAGCAGTTCTTC.

The CDR3 sequence is CASSLGLAGDIQYF. The CDR3 DNA follows: TGCGCCAGCAGCCTGGGACTAGCGGGAGACATTCAGTACTTC. The chain joins TRBV5-1 to TRBJ2-4; 14 bases are a match to TRBD2. V shed 4 bases, J shed 8 bases, and the junction held 2 bases outside the gene matches. Germline V gene sequence: CDR1 SGHRS, CDR2 YFSETQ. The CDR3 spans 14 residues.

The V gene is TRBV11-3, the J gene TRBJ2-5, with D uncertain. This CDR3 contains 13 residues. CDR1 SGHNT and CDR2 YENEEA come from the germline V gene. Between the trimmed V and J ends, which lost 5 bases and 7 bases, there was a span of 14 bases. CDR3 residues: CASSTQRLGTQYF. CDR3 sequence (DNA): TGTGCCAGCAGCACCCAGAGGCTAGGGACCCAGTACTTC.

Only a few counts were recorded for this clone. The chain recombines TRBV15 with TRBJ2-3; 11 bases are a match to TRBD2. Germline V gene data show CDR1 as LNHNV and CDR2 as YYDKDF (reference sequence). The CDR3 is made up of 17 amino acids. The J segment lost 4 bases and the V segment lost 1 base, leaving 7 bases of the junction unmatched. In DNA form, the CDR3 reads TGTGCCACCAGCAGAGGCCTACTAGCGGGGGTTGCAGATACGCAGTATTTT. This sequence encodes CATSRGLLAGVADTQYF.

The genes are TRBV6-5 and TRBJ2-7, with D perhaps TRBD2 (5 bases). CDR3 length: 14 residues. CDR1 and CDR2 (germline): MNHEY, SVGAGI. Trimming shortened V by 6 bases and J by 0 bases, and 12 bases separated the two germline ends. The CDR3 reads CASRPRTASYEQYF. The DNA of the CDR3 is TGTGCCAGCAGACCGAGGACTGCCTCCTACGAGCAGTACTTC.

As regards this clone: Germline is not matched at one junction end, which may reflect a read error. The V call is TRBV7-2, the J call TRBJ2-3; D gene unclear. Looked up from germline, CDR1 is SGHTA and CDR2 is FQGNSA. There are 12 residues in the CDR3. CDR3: CASTLYLDTQYF. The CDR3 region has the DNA TGTGCCAGCACCTTATACTTGGATACGCAGTATTTT.

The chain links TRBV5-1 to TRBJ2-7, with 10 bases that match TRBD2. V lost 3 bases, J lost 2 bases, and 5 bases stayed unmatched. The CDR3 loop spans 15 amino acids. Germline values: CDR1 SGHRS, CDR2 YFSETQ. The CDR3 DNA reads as TGCGCCAGCAGCTGGACCGGGACTAGCGCCTACGAGCAGTACTTC. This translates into CASSWTGTSAYEQYF.

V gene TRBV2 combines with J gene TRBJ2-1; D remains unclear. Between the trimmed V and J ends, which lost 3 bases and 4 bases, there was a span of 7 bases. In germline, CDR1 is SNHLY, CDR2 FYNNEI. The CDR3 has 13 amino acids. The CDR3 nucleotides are TGTGCCAGCAGTGAGGGCCGGTACAATGAGCAGTTCTTC. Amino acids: CASSEGRYNEQFF. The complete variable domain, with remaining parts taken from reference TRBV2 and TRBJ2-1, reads EPEVTQTPSHQVTQMGQEVILRCVPISNHLYFYWYRQILGQKVEFLVSFYNNEISEKSEIFDDQFSVERPDGSNFTLKIRSTKLEDSAMYFCASSEGRYNEQFFGPGTRLTVL.

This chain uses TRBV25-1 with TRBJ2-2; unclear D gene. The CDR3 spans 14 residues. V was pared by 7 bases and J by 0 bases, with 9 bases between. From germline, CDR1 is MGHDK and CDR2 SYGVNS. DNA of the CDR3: TGTGCCAGCATGGGCAGGCCGAACACCGGGGAGCTGTTTTTT. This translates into CASMGRPNTGELFF.

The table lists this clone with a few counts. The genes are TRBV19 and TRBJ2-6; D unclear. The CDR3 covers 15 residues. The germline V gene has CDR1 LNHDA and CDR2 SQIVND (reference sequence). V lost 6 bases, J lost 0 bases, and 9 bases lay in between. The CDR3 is CASRALNSGANVLTF. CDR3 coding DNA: TGTGCCAGTAGGGCCCTTAACTCTGGGGCCAACGTCCTGACTTTC. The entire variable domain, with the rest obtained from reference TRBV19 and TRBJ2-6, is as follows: DGGITQSPKYLFRKEGQNVTLSCEQNLNHDAMYWYRQDPGQGLRLIYYSQIVNDFQKGDIAEGYSVSREKKESFPLTVTSAQKNPTAFYLCASRALNSGANVLTFGAGSRLTVL.

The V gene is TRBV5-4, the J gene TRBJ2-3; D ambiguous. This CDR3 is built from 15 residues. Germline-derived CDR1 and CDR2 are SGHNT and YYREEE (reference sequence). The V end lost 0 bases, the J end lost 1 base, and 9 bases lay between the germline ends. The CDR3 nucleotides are TGTGCCAGCAGCTTGGAGCTGGTAGGCACAGATACGCAGTATTTT. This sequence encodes CASSLELVGTDTQYF.

CDR3 nucleotide sequence: TGTGCCAGCTCACCGACTAGTAAGGAGCAGTACTTC. This encodes CASSPTSKEQYF. This rearrangement joins TRBV18 to TRBJ2-7; D might be TRBD2 (6 bases). V shed 3 bases and J shed 7 bases, with 10 bases lying between them. Germline values: CDR1 KGHSH, CDR2 LQKENI. CDR3 length equals 12 residues.

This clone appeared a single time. Here the CDR3 DNA reads TGCGCCAGCAGCCGAGGGACAGGGGACTCCTACGAGCAGTACTTC. The encoded protein is CASSRGTGDSYEQYF. The rearrangement uses TRBV4-1 and TRBJ2-7, with 10 nucleotides matching TRBD1. Germline-derived CDR1 and CDR2 are MGHRA and YSYEKL. With V trimmed by 4 bases and J by 0 bases, 3 bases remained unmatched. This CDR3 spans 15 amino acids.

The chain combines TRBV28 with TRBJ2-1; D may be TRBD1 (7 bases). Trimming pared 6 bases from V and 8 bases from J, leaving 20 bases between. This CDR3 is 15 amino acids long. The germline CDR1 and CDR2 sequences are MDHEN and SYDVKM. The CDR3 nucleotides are TGTGCCAGCAGAACCCAAGCCAGGGGGAGGCATGAGCAGTTCTTC. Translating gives CASRTQARGRHEQFF.

CDR3 coding DNA: TGTGCCAGCAGCCAGGGACAGGGGACAAACTACGAGCAGTACTTC. It yields the protein CASSQGQGTNYEQYF. J is TRBJ2-7 and V is TRBV4-2; 10 bases align to TRBD1. CDR1 is LGHNA and CDR2 is YNFKEQ in the germline V gene. The CDR3 consists of 15 residues. J was trimmed by 3 bases and V by 3 bases; bases with no gene match: 5.